Shown below are 17 T cell receptor beta chains from a single sample sequenced in a study of blood T cell repertoires in COVID-19. Sequenced by immunoSEQ multiplex PCR; TCRdb stores in-frame clones only, minus some. Here the sample spans about 42,000 clones, about nine tenths being singletons. The sample was peripheral blood. These receptors came from a human donor in a cohort sampled during active COVID-19.

V is TRBV10-1 and J is TRBJ2-3, with D possibly matching TRBD1 (6 bases). The CDR3 extends over 15 amino acids. Germline V gives CDR1 WNHNN, CDR2 SYGVQD (reference sequence). V lost 6 bases and J lost 5, with 18 bases in between. DNA for the CDR3: TGCGCCAGCAGCGATACTACAGGGTTGGAAGATACGCAGTATTTT. As protein: CASSDTTGLEDTQYF.

This clone has only a few counts. The chain joins TRBV20-1 to TRBJ1-2, with D unresolved. The CDR3 sequence is 11 residues long. V was clipped by 5 bases and J by 5 bases, with 9 bases between them. Per germline, CDR1 DFQATT and CDR2 SNEGSKA (reference sequence). In DNA, the CDR3 is TGCAGTGCTTATGGCGGATATGGCTACACCTTC. Protein: CSAYGGYGYTF.

Written as DNA, the CDR3 is TGCGCCAGCAGCGTCGGGACAGGGACTGGCTATGGCTACACCTTC. Translating it yields CASSVGTGTGYGYTF. This chain connects TRBV5-1 to TRBJ1-2; 9 bases agree with TRBD1. With V trimmed by 4 bases and J by 4 bases, 8 bases remained unmatched. The CDR3 has 15 amino acids. In germline, CDR1 is SGHRS, CDR2 YFSETQ.

The CDR3 protein is CASSYRDRDWTNYGYTF. CDR3 in DNA: TGTGCCAGCAGCTACCGGGACAGGGACTGGACTAACTATGGCTACACCTTC. The chain links TRBV5-6 to TRBJ1-2; 9 positions match TRBD1. CDR3 size: 17 residues. V lost 3 bases and J lost 0; bases outside the gene matches: 9. Germline V gives CDR1 SGHDT, CDR2 YYEEEE.

The DNA of the CDR3 is TGTGCCAGCAGCCAATGGGGACAGGATCAGGGTGGTGGCTACACCTTC. It translates to CASSQWGQDQGGGYTF. The chain employs TRBV3-1 (or the pseudogene TRBV3-2) and TRBJ1-2, with TRBD1 matching over 8 bases. The CDR3 sequence is 16 residues long. Germline-derived CDR1 and CDR2 are LGHDT and YNNKEL (reference sequence). V gave up 2 bases and J gave up 7 bases; unmatched junction bases: 12.

V and J are TRBV10-3 and TRBJ1-2, with a tentative D call TRBD1 (5 bases). The CDR3 totals 12 residues. Germline CDR1 ENHRY, CDR2 SYGVKD. The V and J ends lost 8 bases and 0 bases respectively, with 7 bases between them. The CDR3 protein is CAIATANYGYTF. The DNA for the CDR3 is TGTGCCATCGCGACAGCTAACTATGGCTACACCTTC.

The rearrangement links TRBV6-5 to TRBJ1-2; D is perhaps TRBD1 (5 bases). The germline V gene encodes CDR1 MNHEY and CDR2 SVGAGI. V lost 2 bases and J 7 bases, leaving 11 bases between the germline ends. The CDR3 loop spans 13 amino acids. This CDR3 reads CASSYPDTRGYTF. The CDR3 nucleotides read TGTGCCAGCAGTTACCCGGACACGCGTGGCTACACCTTC.

The chain has TRBV15 and TRBJ2-7; D remains unclear. Trimming cost V 3 bases and J 3 bases, with 9 bases left between them. The CDR3 covers 13 residues. CDR1 is LNHNV and CDR2 is YYDKDF in the germline V gene (reference sequence). The CDR3: CATSSHGDYEQYF. Written as DNA, the CDR3 is TGTGCCACCAGCAGCCATGGAGACTACGAGCAGTACTTC.

The chain joins TRBV7-2 to TRBJ1-5; 7 nucleotides match TRBD1. The V gene's germline CDR1 is SGHTA and CDR2 FQGNSA. The CDR3 loop spans 14 amino acids. After removal of 5 bases from V and 4 bases from J, the junction contained 5 bases not matched to a gene. The CDR3 sequence is CASSPGGLNQPQHF. CDR3 DNA: TGTGCCAGCAGCCCAGGGGGTCTGAATCAGCCCCAGCATTTT.

J is TRBJ1-1 and V is TRBV12-3 or TRBV12-4, with TRBD1 matching 8 bases. The CDR3 covers 13 residues. V shed 5 bases, J shed 5 bases, and the junction held 4 bases outside the gene matches. In DNA, the CDR3 is TGTGCCAGCAGTCTGGACAGGGTAACTGAAGCTTTCTTT. Translated: CASSLDRVTEAFF.

V and J are TRBV12-3 or TRBV12-4 and TRBJ1-1; D is possibly TRBD1 (6 bases). This CDR3 is 12 amino acids long. V gave up 10 bases and J gave up 5 bases, with 14 bases separating them. Here the CDR3 reads CATLGQGTEAFF. The CDR3 DNA reads TGTGCCACTCTAGGGCAGGGGACTGAAGCTTTCTTT.

DNA of the CDR3: TGTGCCAGCAGCCTACAGGGGTGGCAGCCCCAGCATTTT. Protein sequence: CASSLQGWQPQHF. The V gene is TRBV6-2 or TRBV6-3, the J gene TRBJ1-5; 7 nucleotides align to TRBD1. The V gene's germline CDR1 is MNHEY and CDR2 SVGEGT. This CDR3 comprises 13 residues. V shed 6 bases, J shed 7 bases, and the junction held 6 bases outside the gene matches.

This chain joins TRBV3-1 (or the pseudogene TRBV3-2) and TRBJ1-2; D is undetermined. Germline V lookup: CDR1 LGHDT, CDR2 YNNKEL (reference sequence). The V end was cut by 0 bases, the J end by 2 bases, with 10 bases between. This CDR3 has 15 amino acids. The CDR3 loop reads CASSQDPTPNYGYTF. CDR3 DNA sequence: TGTGCCAGCAGCCAAGACCCGACACCAAACTATGGCTACACCTTC.

The CDR3 DNA is TGTGCCAGCAGCGCGACCTCCGGGGGTCCCCAGCCCCAGCATTTT. The encoded protein is CASSATSGGPQPQHF. The chain links TRBV9 to TRBJ1-5; D may be TRBD1 (5 bases). CDR3 length: 15 residues. Per germline, CDR1 SGDLS and CDR2 YYNGEE. Trimming took off 3 bases at V and 7 bases at J, with 17 bases between the two ends.

The rearrangement joins TRBV12-3 or TRBV12-4 to TRBJ2-3; D remains unclear. Trimming cost V 3 bases and J 2 bases, with 3 bases left between them. This CDR3 has 12 amino acids. In DNA, the CDR3 is TGTGCCAGCAGTTTTAACACAGATACGCAGTATTTT. It codes for CASSFNTDTQYF.

V gene TRBV21-1 combines with J gene TRBJ1-6; the table calls TRBD1, which could not be checked here. TRBV21-1 is a pseudogene. The CDR3 is made up of 16 amino acids. CDR3 DNA sequence: TGTGCCAGCAGCAAAGGAACTCGGCAGGTCGTTGCACCCCTCCACTTT. Protein product: CASSKGTRQVVAPLHF.

The gene calls are TRBV9 and TRBJ1-1, with 7 bases matching TRBD1. The ends lost 4 bases at V and 11 bases at J; junction bases unmatched: 20. Germline assignment: CDR1 SGDLS and CDR2 YYNGEE. CDR3 length equals 16 residues. DNA for the CDR3: TGTGCCAGCAGCCCTAAGGAGGAGGGGGCGCCTAACCAGGCTTTCTTT. It yields the protein CASSPKEEGAPNQAFF.